Each of the 4 T cell receptor beta chains below was sequenced from the same sample in a study of T-cell reconstitution after alpha-beta-depleted transplantation in children. Preparation of the TCRbeta library was carried out with unique molecular identifiers. TCRdb recomputed calls from the PCR reads with MiXCR, one row per CDR3 protein. The table includes about 580,000 distinct CDR3 sequences, more than 20% detected once. Material: PBMCs, obtained before TCRalphabeta/CD19-depleted stem cell transplant. The receptor source for this set is a boy younger than two with Wiskott-Aldrich syndrome, due to receive a stem cell transplant.

Only a few counts were recorded for this clonotype. CDR3 loop: CASSLSGSELFF. The CDR3 DNA reads as TGTGCCAGCAGCCTTAGCGGTTCGGAGCTGTTTTTT. The J gene is TRBJ2-2, the V gene TRBV6-5; a weak D match, TRBD2 (6 bases). Germline CDR1 and CDR2: MNHEY and SVGAGI. The CDR3 sequence is 12 residues long. V shed 6 bases and J shed 10 bases, with 12 bases lying between them.

This clonotype was seen a few times. J is TRBJ2-1 and V is TRBV12-3 or TRBV12-4; TRBD2 agrees at 9 bases. V was pared by 5 bases and J by 2 bases, with 4 bases of the junction left unmatched. The CDR3 totals 15 residues. The CDR3 region has the DNA TGTGCCAGCAGTCCCCGACTAGCGGCCTACAATGAGCAGTTCTTC. Encoded protein: CASSPRLAAYNEQFF.

With regard to this clonotype: The junction shows a germline mismatch at one end, possibly a read error. V is TRBV5-1 and J is TRBJ2-4; D may be TRBD1 (6 bases). Germline loops: CDR1 SGHRS, CDR2 YFSETQ. The CDR3 is 17 residues long. CDR3 bases: TGCGCCAGCAGCTTGTCAAGGGGGATCCGGAGCGAAAACAGTCAGTACTTC. Its protein is CASSLSRGIRSENSQYF.

This clonotype was seen once. The chain joins TRBV20-1 to TRBJ2-7, with D perhaps matching TRBD2 (5 bases). This CDR3 has 12 amino acids. The ends were cut back, 1 base at V and 4 bases at J, with 8 bases in the middle. CDR1 DFQATT and CDR2 SNEGSKA come from the germline V gene (reference sequence). The CDR3 sequence is CSARGRTYEQYF. CDR3 DNA: TGCAGTGCTAGAGGGCGGACTTACGAGCAGTACTTC.